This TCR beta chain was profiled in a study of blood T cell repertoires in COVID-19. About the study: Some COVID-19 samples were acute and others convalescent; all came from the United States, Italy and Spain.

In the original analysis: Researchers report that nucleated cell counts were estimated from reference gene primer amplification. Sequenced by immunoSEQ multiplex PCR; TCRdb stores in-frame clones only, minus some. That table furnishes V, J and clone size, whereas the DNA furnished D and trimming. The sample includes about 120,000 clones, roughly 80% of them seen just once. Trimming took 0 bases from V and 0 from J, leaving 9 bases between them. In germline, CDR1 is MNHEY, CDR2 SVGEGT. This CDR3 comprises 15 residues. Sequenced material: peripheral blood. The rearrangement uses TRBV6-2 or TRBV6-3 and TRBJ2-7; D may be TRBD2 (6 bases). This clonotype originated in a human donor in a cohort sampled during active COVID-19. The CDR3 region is CASSYSPGGSYEQYF. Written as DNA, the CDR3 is TGTGCCAGCAGTTACTCGCCCGGGGGCTCCTACGAGCAGTACTTC.